Presented here are 30 T cell receptor beta chains from one specimen sequenced in a study of cytomegalovirus exposure and HLA in healthy donors. It was with 60 Vbeta and 13 Jbeta primers that the PCR ran. TCRdb keeps only in-frame clones here, not all; method: immunoSEQ multiplex PCR. The data hold 150,000 to 200,000 clones, with approximately 80% observed a single time. The sequenced sample consisted of PBMCs. Receptors were obtained from a man aged 40-49 years in good health and CMV-seronegative.

The genes are TRBV28 and TRBJ1-2, with 7 bases matching TRBD1. V lost 6 bases and J lost 1; bases outside the gene matches: 8. Germline CDR1 reads MDHEN; CDR2 reads SYDVKM. The CDR3 is made up of 15 amino acids. This chain's CDR3 is CASSFGTDFNYGYTF. CDR3 nucleotide sequence: TGTGCCAGCAGCTTCGGGACAGACTTTAACTATGGCTACACCTTC.

The V gene is TRBV27, the J gene TRBJ2-4; 7 nucleotides align to TRBD1. Looked up from germline, CDR1 is MNHEY and CDR2 is SMNVEV (reference sequence). The CDR3 covers 15 residues. J gave up 0 bases and V 4 bases, and 3 bases lay outside the gene matches. CDR3 in DNA: TGTGCCAGCAGTTACAGGGGCCTAGCCAAAAACATTCAGTACTTC. This sequence encodes CASSYRGLAKNIQYF.

This chain joins TRBV7-3 and TRBJ2-3, with 7 bases aligning to TRBD2. This CDR3 is 15 amino acids long. In germline, CDR1 is SGHTA, CDR2 FQGTGA. The V segment lost 5 bases and the J segment 3 bases; nucleotides outside the gene matches: 8. CDR3 residues: CASSQGGGGTDTQYF. CDR3 nucleotides: TGTGCCAGCAGCCAAGGTGGGGGAGGGACAGATACGCAGTATTTT.

This chain connects TRBV5-1 to TRBJ1-2, with D tentatively TRBD1 (5 bases). The V gene lost 5 bases and the J gene lost 3 bases, with 11 bases spanning the gap. Germline CDR1 SGHRS, CDR2 YFSETQ. This CDR3 is 13 amino acids long. CDR3: CASRGGQDYGYTF. For the CDR3, the DNA is TGCGCCAGCAGGGGCGGACAAGACTATGGCTACACCTTC.

The chain uses TRBV19 and TRBJ2-2; D is perhaps TRBD2 (6 bases). The CDR3 totals 15 residues. Germline lookup yields CDR1 LNHDA and CDR2 SQIVND (reference sequence). Trimming took 5 bases from V and 1 from J, leaving 11 bases between them. CDR3 sequence: CASSRGTLNTGELFF. CDR3 nucleotide sequence: TGTGCCAGTAGTCGAGGGACTCTGAACACCGGGGAGCTGTTTTTT.

The chain joins TRBV13 to TRBJ1-3; maybe TRBD1 (6 bases). Trimming shortened V by 2 bases and J by 4 bases, and 12 bases separated the two germline ends. Germline values: CDR1 PRHDT, CDR2 FYEKMQ (reference sequence). The CDR3 is 15 amino acids. DNA for the CDR3: TGTGCCAGCAGCTTAAACTCAGGGGCCGGAAACACCATATATTTT. Amino acid sequence: CASSLNSGAGNTIYF.

The gene calls are TRBV30 and TRBJ2-7, with a weak D call TRBD1 (6 bases). The CDR3 is 15 amino acids. The V end was cut by 0 bases, the J end by 6 bases, with 18 bases between. CDR1 and CDR2 (germline): GTSNPN, SVGIG (reference sequence). CDR3: CAWSVNLGASGEQYF. Here the CDR3 DNA reads TGTGCCTGGAGTGTAAATCTGGGGGCTTCCGGCGAGCAGTACTTC. Drawing the rest from reference TRBV30 and TRBJ2-7, the complete variable domain is SQTIHQWPATLVQPVGSPLSLECTVEGTSNPNLYWYRQAAGRGLQLLFYSVGIGQISSEVPQNLSASRPQDRQFILSSKKLLLSDSGFYLCAWSVNLGASGEQYFGPGTRLTVT.

This clone was found a few times. The CDR3 protein is CASSYDKGGTEAFF. For the CDR3, the DNA is TGTGCCAGCAGCTATGACAAGGGAGGGACTGAAGCTTTCTTT. This sequence joins TRBV6-5 and TRBJ1-1, with unresolved D. V was cut by 6 bases and J by 5 bases, with 16 bases left in between. This CDR3 region has 14 residues. The V gene's germline CDR1 is MNHEY and CDR2 SVGAGI.

V usage is TRBV5-1 and J usage is TRBJ2-2; 11 bases are shared with TRBD1. Trimming took 3 bases from V and 2 from J; bases not matched to a gene: 3. There are 16 residues in the CDR3. CDR1 and CDR2 (germline): SGHRS, YFSETQ. CDR3 amino acids: CASSSGQGVNTGELFF. As DNA, the CDR3 is TGCGCCAGCAGCTCGGGACAGGGGGTTAACACCGGGGAGCTGTTTTTT.

The chain recombines TRBV5-1 with TRBJ2-5; TRBD2 matches at 7 bases. V was clipped by 5 bases and J by 4 bases; unmatched bases: 14. Germline lookup yields CDR1 SGHRS and CDR2 YFSETQ. The CDR3 is 16 residues long. DNA for the CDR3: TGCGCCAGCAGTTCCGGGACTACGTCCCCATCAGAGACCCAGTACTTC. This gives the protein CASSSGTTSPSETQYF.

The count of this clone is one. This sequence joins TRBV19 and TRBJ1-5; D is ambiguous. This CDR3 contains 14 residues. CDR1 LNHDA and CDR2 SQIVND come from the germline V gene (reference sequence). With 3 bases removed from V and 7 bases from J, the gap between germline ends came to 13 bases. CDR3 region: CASSIGSGWQPQHF. CDR3 in DNA: TGTGCCAGTAGTATCGGCTCGGGTTGGCAGCCCCAGCATTTT.

The chain has TRBV5-1 and TRBJ2-5; TRBD2 matches at 11 bases. This CDR3 comprises 16 residues. The V segment lost 0 bases and the J segment 2 bases; nucleotides outside the gene matches: 3. Germline-derived CDR1 and CDR2 are SGHRS and YFSETQ. CDR3 nucleotide sequence: TGCGCCAGCAGCTTGGGTGTAGCGGGGGGGCAAGAGACCCAGTACTTC. It encodes CASSLGVAGGQETQYF.

This clone was seen a single time. The J gene is TRBJ2-7, the V gene TRBV4-1, with a tentative D call TRBD1 (5 bases). V dropped 4 bases and J dropped 1 base, with 17 bases sitting between them. This CDR3 is built from 16 residues. Germline loops: CDR1 MGHRA, CDR2 YSYEKL. CDR3 protein: CASSPTATRTSYEQYF. In nucleotides, the CDR3 is TGCGCCAGCAGCCCCACCGCCACCCGGACATCCTACGAGCAGTACTTC.

The chain uses TRBV27 and TRBJ2-7, with D tentatively TRBD1 (6 bases). The CDR3 covers 15 residues. Trimming shortened V by 5 bases and J by 3 bases, and 17 bases separated the two germline ends. Per germline, CDR1 MNHEY and CDR2 SMNVEV (reference sequence). The chain's CDR3 is CASSSAGVKNYEQYF. CDR3 coding DNA: TGTGCCAGCAGTAGCGCAGGGGTAAAAAACTACGAGCAGTACTTC.

The chain couples TRBV19 to TRBJ1-5; D gene unclear. CDR3 size: 15 residues. The V gene lost 0 bases and the J gene lost 0 bases, with 6 bases spanning the gap. CDR1 is LNHDA and CDR2 is SQIVND in the germline V gene (reference sequence). CDR3 sequence reads: CASSIDRGSNQPQHF. As DNA, the CDR3 is TGTGCCAGTAGTATAGATCGCGGTAGCAATCAGCCCCAGCATTTT.

This clone was detected a few times. V usage is TRBV6-1 and J usage is TRBJ2-7; maybe TRBD1 (6 bases). V was trimmed by 3 bases and J by 3 bases, leaving 12 bases between them. Germline V gives CDR1 MNHNS, CDR2 SASEGT. The CDR3 sequence is 14 residues long. This CDR3 reads CASSDWTAIYEQYF. Written as DNA, the CDR3 is TGTGCCAGCAGTGATTGGACAGCTATCTACGAGCAGTACTTC.

The chain employs TRBV19 and TRBJ1-5; no firm D call. This CDR3 spans 15 amino acids. Germline V CDR1 and CDR2: LNHDA, SQIVND (reference sequence). Between the trimmed V and J ends, which lost 7 bases and 0 bases, there was a span of 13 bases. The CDR3 DNA is TGTGCCAGTATCCCGGACGGACTTAGCAATCAGCCCCAGCATTTT. This sequence encodes CASIPDGLSNQPQHF.

This chain uses TRBV6-5 with TRBJ2-3; D is possibly TRBD2 (6 bases). This CDR3 has 14 amino acids. Trimming cost V 0 bases and J 4 bases, with 8 bases left between them. Per germline, CDR1 MNHEY and CDR2 SVGAGI. The CDR3 is CASSYSGGSDTQYF. In DNA form, the CDR3 reads TGTGCCAGCAGTTACTCAGGAGGGTCAGATACGCAGTATTTT.

This clone was observed a few times. The chain carries TRBV7-2 and TRBJ1-6, with 9 bases that match TRBD1. Unmatched junction bases numbered 5, after V lost 5 bases and J lost 6 bases. Per germline, CDR1 SGHTA and CDR2 FQGNSA. CDR3 length: 15 residues. DNA of the CDR3: TGTGCCAGCAGCCCTCGGACAGGGGCTAATTCACCCCTCCACTTT. Its protein product is CASSPRTGANSPLHF.

This chain uses TRBV5-1 with TRBJ2-3; TRBD2 aligns across 7 bases. Germline assignment: CDR1 SGHRS and CDR2 YFSETQ. The CDR3 extends over 15 amino acids. V lost 1 base, J lost 5 bases, and 7 bases stayed unmatched. Written as DNA, the CDR3 is TGCGCCAGCAGCTTGAGGGGAGCGGGAATAGATACGCAGTATTTT. It is translated as CASSLRGAGIDTQYF.

This rearrangement joins TRBV9 to TRBJ2-7, with TRBD2 matching 12 bases. Germline assignment: CDR1 SGDLS and CDR2 YYNGEE. The CDR3 length is 15 residues. V shed 5 bases, J shed 7 bases, and the junction held 10 bases outside the gene matches. The CDR3 DNA follows: TGTGCCAGCAGTCCTTCTAGCGGGGGGGCTAGTGAGCAGTACTTC. It is translated as CASSPSSGGASEQYF.

The gene calls are TRBV6-4 and TRBJ2-3, with 7 bases that match TRBD1. The germline gives CDR1 MRHNA, CDR2 SNTAGT. The CDR3 is 15 residues long. J gave up 2 bases and V 6 bases, and 8 bases lay outside the gene matches. This CDR3 reads CASSPIGTATDTQYF. CDR3 DNA: TGTGCCAGCAGCCCCATTGGGACAGCCACAGATACGCAGTATTTT.

V gene TRBV7-2 combines with J gene TRBJ2-7; possibly TRBD1 for D (5 bases). Trimming pared 5 bases from V and 6 bases from J, leaving 14 bases between. CDR1 SGHTA and CDR2 FQGNSA come from the germline V gene. The CDR3 totals 13 residues. Written as DNA, the CDR3 is TGTGCCAGCAGCCTGGGGCCCATGGGCGAGCAGTACTTC. It encodes CASSLGPMGEQYF.

This clone was found once. The chain carries TRBV28 and TRBJ2-2; D not resolved. The CDR3 has 14 residues. The germline gives CDR1 MDHEN, CDR2 SYDVKM. Trimming pared 3 bases from V and 1 base from J, leaving 6 bases between. The CDR3 is CASSFTGNTGELFF. The CDR3 coding sequence is TGTGCCAGCAGTTTTACCGGGAACACCGGGGAGCTGTTTTTT.

The V call is TRBV6-6, the J call TRBJ1-2; TRBD1 aligns across 9 bases. The CDR3 runs 13 residues. Germline V lookup: CDR1 MNHNY, CDR2 SVGAGI (reference sequence). Trimming cost V 0 bases and J 8 bases; bases outside gene matches: 1. The DNA of the CDR3 is TGTGCCAGCAGTTACTCGGACAGGGGAGGCTACACCTTC. Residues: CASSYSDRGGYTF.

V usage is TRBV11-2 and J usage is TRBJ2-7; 8 positions match TRBD1. With 5 bases clipped from V and 3 bases from J, the junction kept 9 bases outside the gene matches. This CDR3 has 15 amino acids. CDR1 SGHAT and CDR2 FQNNGV come from the germline V gene. Here the CDR3 reads CASSPPDRGNYEQYF. Here the CDR3 DNA reads TGTGCCAGCAGCCCACCCGACAGGGGAAACTACGAGCAGTACTTC.

This chain uses TRBV5-1 with TRBJ2-2; TRBD1 agrees at 7 bases. V lost 3 bases to trimming and J lost 3 bases; unmatched junction nucleotides: 2. The CDR3 is 14 residues long. Germline V lookup: CDR1 SGHRS, CDR2 YFSETQ. CDR3 region: CASSSGQDTGELFF. The CDR3 bases are TGCGCCAGCAGCTCCGGACAGGACACCGGGGAGCTGTTTTTT.

J is TRBJ2-5 and V is TRBV5-1; 8 bases fit TRBD2. The CDR3 consists of 15 residues. CDR1 SGHRS and CDR2 YFSETQ come from the germline V gene. V dropped 4 bases and J dropped 5; count of bases not matched to a gene: 10. The CDR3 is CASSPRAGEVETQYF. Here the CDR3 DNA reads TGCGCCAGCAGCCCACGAGCGGGGGAGGTTGAGACCCAGTACTTC.

This clone was counted between two and nine times. The chain carries TRBV7-2 and TRBJ1-6; D perhaps matches TRBD1 (6 bases). The germline V gene encodes CDR1 SGHTA and CDR2 FQGNSA. CDR3 length: 14 amino acids. Trimming pared 5 bases from V and 6 bases from J, leaving 11 bases between. The CDR3 bases are TGTGCCAGCAGCCTGGACAGCACTAATTCACCCCTCCACTTT. Residues: CASSLDSTNSPLHF.

This clone occurred once. CDR3 DNA: TGTGCCAGCAGCCCGGGACAGGGGGCGTCCGGCTACACCTTC. Translated, it gives CASSPGQGASGYTF. The V call is TRBV7-3, the J call TRBJ1-2; 12 positions agree with TRBD1. Losses at the gene ends were 5 bases for V and 8 bases for J; bases not matched to a gene: 6. Germline V CDR1 and CDR2: SGHTA, FQGTGA. The CDR3 runs 14 residues. Complete variable domain (other parts from reference TRBV7-3 and TRBJ1-2): GAGVSQTPSNKVTEKGKYVELRCDPISGHTALYWYRQSLGQGPEFLIYFQGTGAADDSGLPNDRFFAVRPEGSVSTLKIQRTERGDSAVYLCASSPGQGASGYTFGSGTRLTVV.